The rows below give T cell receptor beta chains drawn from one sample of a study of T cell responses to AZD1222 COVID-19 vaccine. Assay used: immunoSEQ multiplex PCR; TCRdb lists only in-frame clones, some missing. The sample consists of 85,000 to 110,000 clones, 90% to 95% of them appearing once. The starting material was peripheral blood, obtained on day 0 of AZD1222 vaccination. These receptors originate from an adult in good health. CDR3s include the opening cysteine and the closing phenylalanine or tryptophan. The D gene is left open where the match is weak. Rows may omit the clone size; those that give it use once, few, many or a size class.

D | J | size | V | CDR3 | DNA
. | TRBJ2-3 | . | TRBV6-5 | CASSYSGGGSDTQYF | TGTGCCAGCAGTTACTCGGGCGGAGGGTCCGATACGCAGTATTTT
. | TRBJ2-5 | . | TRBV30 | CAWSLGSRETQYF | TGTGCCTGGAGTCTAGGGTCCCGGGAGACCCAGTACTTC
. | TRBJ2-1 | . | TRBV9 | CASSGNRFSSYNEQFF | TGTGCCAGCAGCGGAAACAGGTTTAGCTCCTACAATGAGCAGTTCTTC
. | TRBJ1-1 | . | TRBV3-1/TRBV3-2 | CVSSQSQNYRQTDTEAFF | TGTGTCAGCAGCCAATCCCAAAACTATCGACAGACAGACACTGAAGCTTTCTTT
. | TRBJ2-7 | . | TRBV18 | CASSPGTAAYEQYF | TGTGCCAGCTCACCCGGGACGGCGGCCTACGAGCAGTACTTC
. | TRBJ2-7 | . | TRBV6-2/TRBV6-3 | CASSYSSSPKGAEQYF | TGTGCCAGCAGTTACTCGTCTAGCCCTAAAGGAGCCGAGCAGTACTTC
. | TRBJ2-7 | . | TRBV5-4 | CASSLVDSSYEQYF | TGTGCCAGCAGCTTGGTGGACTCCTCCTACGAGCAGTACTTC
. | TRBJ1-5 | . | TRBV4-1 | CASSGGSNQPQHF | TGCGCCAGCAGCGGGGGGAGCAATCAGCCCCAGCATTTT
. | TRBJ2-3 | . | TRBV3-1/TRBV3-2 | CASSQGRSHTDTQYF | TGTGCCAGCAGCCAAGGCCGGTCACACACAGATACGCAGTATTTT
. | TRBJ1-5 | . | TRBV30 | CAWRGGMDQPQHF | TGTGCCTGGAGGGGGGGAATGGATCAGCCCCAGCATTTT
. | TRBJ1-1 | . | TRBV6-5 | CASSYFGNTEAFF | TGTGCCAGCAGTTACTTCGGGAACACTGAAGCTTTCTTT
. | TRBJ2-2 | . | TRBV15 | CAIPRGRASNTGELFF | TGTGCCATACCCAGGGGGAGGGCCTCGAACACCGGGGAGCTGTTTTTT
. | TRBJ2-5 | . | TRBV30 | CAGEDQETQYF | TGTGCCGGAGAGGACCAAGAGACCCAGTACTTC
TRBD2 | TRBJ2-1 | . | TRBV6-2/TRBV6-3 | CASSHGLAGASYNEQFF | TGTGCCAGCAGTCATGGACTAGCGGGAGCGTCCTACAATGAGCAGTTCTTC
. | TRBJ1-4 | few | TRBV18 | CASSPPGGLATNEKLFF | TGTGCCAGCTCACCACCGGGGGGCCTTGCAACTAATGAAAAACTGTTTTTT
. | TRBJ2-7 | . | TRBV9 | CASSVDQRPRSEQYF | TGTGCCAGCAGCGTAGATCAGCGGCCCAGAAGCGAGCAGTACTTC
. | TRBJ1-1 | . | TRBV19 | CASKGGGRAKPNTEAFF | TGTGCCAGTAAAGGAGGGGGGCGAGCGAAACCGAACACTGAAGCTTTCTTT
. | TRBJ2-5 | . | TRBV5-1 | CASSLGSEWETQYF | TGCGCCAGCAGCTTGGGGTCCGAATGGGAGACCCAGTACTTC
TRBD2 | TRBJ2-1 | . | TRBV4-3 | CASAKGVAGGVDNEQFF | TGCGCCAGCGCCAAAGGAGTAGCGGGAGGCGTAGACAATGAGCAGTTCTTC
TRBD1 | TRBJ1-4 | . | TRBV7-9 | CASSDTGVNEKLFF | TGTGCCAGCAGCGACACAGGGGTTAATGAAAAACTGTTTTTT
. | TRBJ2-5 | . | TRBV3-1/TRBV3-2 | CASSPSLAARTQYF | TGTGCCAGCAGCCCGAGTTTAGCGGCTCGGACCCAGTACTTC
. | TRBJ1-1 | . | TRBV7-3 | CASSLTGMNTEAFF | TGTGCCAGCAGCTTAACAGGGATGAACACTGAAGCTTTCTTT
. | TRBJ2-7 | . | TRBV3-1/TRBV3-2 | CASSQERAYEQYF | TGTGCCAGCAGCCAAGAACGGGCCTACGAGCAGTACTTC
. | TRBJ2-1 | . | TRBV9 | CASSLENRPGEQFF | TGTGCCAGCAGCCTAGAGAATCGCCCAGGAGAGCAGTTCTTC